This entry concerns a single T cell receptor beta chain. Its cognate antigen is unknown. The sample comes from a study of cytomegalovirus exposure and HLA in healthy donors. Trimming took 5 bases from V and 6 from J, leaving 9 bases between them. The CDR3 spans 12 residues. The germline V gene has CDR1 SGHTA and CDR2 FQGNSA. The PCR employed 60 Vbeta primers together with 13 Jbeta primers. Original data processing: In a later analysis, roughly 11 million of about 80 million unique beta chains occurred in at least two donors. Method: immunoSEQ multiplex PCR; TCRdb's copy keeps in-frame clones and lacks some. V and J calls plus clone size are reproduced from that table; the DNA served to infer D and trimming. The sample contains some 200,000 clones, 85% to 90% of which appear only once. Study-wide points: Presence/absence results assume similar sequencing depth per donor, which may not hold.

The material sequenced was PBMCs. The V gene is TRBV7-2, the J gene TRBJ2-3; D unresolved. The clonotype was recovered from a woman aged 18-30 years in good health and CMV-seronegative. CDR3 coding DNA: TGTGCCAGCAGCCAATCCGCGGATACGCAGTATTTT. Protein sequence: CASSQSADTQYF.